This is a list of T cell receptor beta chains from one sample in a study of blood T cell repertoires in COVID-19. Sequenced by immunoSEQ multiplex PCR; TCRdb stores in-frame clones only, minus some. The sample records around 250,000 clones, nearly 90% being singletons. Sequenced sample: peripheral blood. All receptors derive from a woman aged 55-70 years with COVID-19, enrolled during active disease. The CDR3 runs from the conserved cysteine through the conserved F or W. Each record gives: V gene, J gene, CDR3 protein.

>TRBV6-5|TRBJ2-1
CASGTETYNEQFF
>TRBV6-5|TRBJ2-1
CASSRGEGGYNEQFF
>TRBV19|TRBJ1-6
CASSVQGMDNSPLHF
>TRBV11-2|TRBJ2-3
CASSPIRGGAAGDTQYF
>TRBV19|TRBJ1-1
CASSHSGGRGNTEAFF
>TRBV25-1|TRBJ1-3
CASSELDGASGNTIYF
>TRBV19|TRBJ1-1
CASSIFGGDTEAFF
>TRBV9|TRBJ2-7
CASSVGGQGLYEQYF
>TRBV27|TRBJ1-2
CASTSTGTYGYTF
>TRBV9|TRBJ1-1
CASSVGRGGLGTEAFF
>TRBV11-3|TRBJ1-1
CASSLEGGNTEAFF
>TRBV6-5|TRBJ2-7
CASTGRGIGYEQYF
>TRBV19|TRBJ1-2
CASREGAVGMVYGYTF
>TRBV27|TRBJ1-2
CASSFGGGDYGYTF
>TRBV5-1|TRBJ2-7
CASSLAAGYEQYF
>TRBV5-4|TRBJ1-4
CASSLGTQNEKLFF
>TRBV7-9|TRBJ2-2
CASVQGGTGELFF
>TRBV2|TRBJ2-6
CASSEEAGGNSGANVLTF
>TRBV12-5|TRBJ2-7
CASGSNPPGGSYEQYF
>TRBV7-9|TRBJ2-5
CASSPGQDQYF
>TRBV21-1|TRBJ1-3
CASTQFYRGGGNTIYF
>TRBV19|TRBJ1-6
CASSIDRHPSSYNSPLHF
>TRBV10-3|TRBJ1-1
CAISREMNTEAFF
>TRBV7-9|TRBJ1-2
CASSSNPPGVGYTF
>TRBV5-6|TRBJ1-6
CASSLGGGSQYNSPLHF
>TRBV19|TRBJ1-4
CASSRQGANEKLFF
>TRBV12-5|TRBJ2-7
CASGFGGVYEQYF
>TRBV9|TRBJ1-1
CASSVANTGNTEAFF
>TRBV6-4|TRBJ1-2
CASSDGGGNHYGYTF
>TRBV5-1|TRBJ1-5
CASSPGEPGQPQHF
>TRBV5-4|TRBJ2-1
CASSPGQGSYNEQFF
>TRBV30|TRBJ1-1
CAWSLTGKGINTEAFF
>TRBV30|TRBJ1-6
CAWEQGAYSPLHF
>TRBV18|TRBJ1-2
CASAPQTTGGRGDGYTF
>TRBV4-1|TRBJ1-2
CASSQAFTDRPGDGYTF
>TRBV6-1|TRBJ1-1
CASSEQTVTEAFF
>TRBV11-1|TRBJ2-1
CASSRGLGVYNEQFF
>TRBV6-5|TRBJ1-2
CASGFTGREKGYTF
>TRBV12-3/TRBV12-4|TRBJ1-2
CASSLPGDGYTF
>TRBV12-2|TRBJ1-2
CASRPWLAGYGYTF
>TRBV12-3/TRBV12-4|TRBJ1-3
CASSPPAGNTIYF
>TRBV3-1/TRBV3-2|TRBJ2-3
CASRLRGARTDTQYF
>TRBV10-3|TRBJ1-4
CAISESGADNEKLFF
>TRBV7-2|TRBJ2-1
CASRPAGGPVNEQFF
>TRBV7-9|TRBJ1-2
CASSLKRVGQQTNYGYTF
>TRBV25-1|TRBJ1-4
CASSEGGTGSEKLFF
>TRBV7-8|TRBJ1-2
CASSLALGGVYGYTF
>TRBV13|TRBJ1-1
CASSLSVRWGGTEAFF